A selection of T cell receptor beta chains follows, all from one sample in a study of breast tumors, draining lymph nodes, adjacent tissues. TCRdb independently ran MiXCR on the multiplex PCR reads; one entry per CDR3 protein. The table shows about 100,000 distinct CDR3 sequences, with 21% occurring only once. The sample was axillary lymph node tissue. The receptor set was obtained from a female donor with breast cancer. Some clones in this sample may be carry-over from other donors' samples. The CDR3 runs from the conserved cysteine through the conserved F or W. The order of the fields is clone size, J gene, V gene, D gene, CDR3 protein, CDR3 DNA. The D gene is left open where the match is weak. Not every row has a clone size; where given, it reads once, few, many or a size class.

clone_size: many; j_call: TRBJ1-3; v_call: TRBV4-2; d_call: -; cdr3_aa: CASSQDKGSRNTIYF; cdr3_nt: TGTGCCAGCAGCCAAGATAAAGGCAGTCGGAACACCATATATTTT
clone_size: few; j_call: TRBJ2-1; v_call: TRBV18; d_call: TRBD2; cdr3_aa: CASSPGLANEQFF; cdr3_nt: TGTGCCAGCTCACCAGGACTAGCCAATGAGCAGTTCTTC
clone_size: many; j_call: TRBJ1-6; v_call: TRBV6-5; d_call: -; cdr3_aa: CASSDRLRSYNSPLHF; cdr3_nt: TGTGCCAGCAGCGACCGACTACGCTCCTATAATTCACCCCTCCACTTT
clone_size: many; j_call: TRBJ2-1; v_call: TRBV6-5; d_call: TRBD1; cdr3_aa: CASRRGQASYNEQFF; cdr3_nt: TGTGCCAGCAGAAGGGGACAGGCCTCCTACAATGAGCAGTTCTTC
clone_size: many; j_call: TRBJ2-2; v_call: TRBV2; d_call: -; cdr3_aa: CASSVRGANTGELFF; cdr3_nt: TGTGCCAGCAGTGTACGCGGGGCGAACACCGGGGAGCTGTTTTTT
clone_size: -; j_call: TRBJ1-5; v_call: TRBV2; d_call: -; cdr3_aa: CASRGGGTGSRPQHF; cdr3_nt: TGTGCCAGCAGGGGGGGGGGTACAGGTTCAAGGCCCCAGCATTTT
clone_size: many; j_call: TRBJ2-1; v_call: TRBV5-1; d_call: -; cdr3_aa: CASSLGIKTGTDEQFF; cdr3_nt: TGCGCCAGCAGCTTGGGGATTAAAACAGGGACCGATGAGCAGTTCTTC
clone_size: -; j_call: TRBJ1-1; v_call: TRBV18; d_call: -; cdr3_aa: CASSPTDLLTAFF; cdr3_nt: TGTGCCAGCTCACCTACGGACCTCCTAACCGCTTTCTTT
clone_size: many; j_call: TRBJ2-7; v_call: TRBV15; d_call: TRBD2; cdr3_aa: CATSRLAGGRYEQYF; cdr3_nt: TGTGCCACCAGCAGGCTAGCGGGGGGGCGGTACGAGCAGTACTTC
clone_size: many; j_call: TRBJ1-2; v_call: TRBV19; d_call: TRBD1; cdr3_aa: CASSRGPGGYTF; cdr3_nt: TGTGCCAGTAGCAGGGGGCCTGGAGGCTACACCTTC
clone_size: -; j_call: TRBJ1-5; v_call: TRBV28; d_call: -; cdr3_aa: CASSLGVTVNQPQHF; cdr3_nt: TGTGCCAGCAGTTTAGGGGTGACAGTCAATCAGCCCCAGCATTTT
clone_size: few; j_call: TRBJ1-4; v_call: TRBV5-5; d_call: TRBD1; cdr3_aa: CASSPQGGAEKLFF; cdr3_nt: TGTGCCAGCAGCCCACAGGGGGGGGCTGAAAAACTGTTTTTT
clone_size: few; j_call: TRBJ1-4; v_call: TRBV9; d_call: -; cdr3_aa: CASSPWEEGNEKLFF; cdr3_nt: TGTGCCAGCAGCCCTTGGGAGGAGGGTAATGAAAAACTGTTTTTT
clone_size: many; j_call: TRBJ2-5; v_call: TRBV9; d_call: -; cdr3_aa: CASSLHQERGETQYF; cdr3_nt: TGTGCCAGCAGCCTCCATCAGGAGAGGGGAGAGACCCAGTACTTC
clone_size: many; j_call: TRBJ1-2; v_call: TRBV4-2; d_call: -; cdr3_aa: CASSPITGNYGYTF; cdr3_nt: TGTGCCAGCAGCCCCATTACAGGGAACTATGGCTACACCTTC
clone_size: -; j_call: TRBJ1-1; v_call: TRBV2; d_call: TRBD1; cdr3_aa: CAPRREGQGAPATEAFF; cdr3_nt: TGTGCTCCCAGGAGGGAGGGACAGGGGGCTCCCGCCACTGAAGCTTTCTTT
clone_size: many; j_call: TRBJ1-4; v_call: TRBV29-1; d_call: TRBD1; cdr3_aa: CSVYWTGGEKLFF; cdr3_nt: TGCAGCGTTTATTGGACAGGGGGTGAAAAACTGTTTTTT
clone_size: many; j_call: TRBJ1-2; v_call: TRBV12-3/TRBV12-4; d_call: -; cdr3_aa: CASSSRDSYGYTF; cdr3_nt: TGTGCCAGCAGTAGCCGAGACAGCTATGGCTACACCTTC
clone_size: many; j_call: TRBJ1-5; v_call: TRBV15; d_call: -; cdr3_aa: CATYSGQPQHF; cdr3_nt: TGTGCCACTTACAGCGGTCAGCCCCAGCATTTT
clone_size: many; j_call: TRBJ2-1; v_call: TRBV6-1; d_call: -; cdr3_aa: CASSERYNEQFF; cdr3_nt: TGTGCCAGCAGTGAGAGGTACAATGAGCAGTTCTTC
clone_size: many; j_call: TRBJ1-6; v_call: TRBV10-2; d_call: -; cdr3_aa: CATNRGGLNSPLHF; cdr3_nt: TGCGCCACCAACCGGGGGGGCCTTAATTCACCCCTCCACTTT
clone_size: many; j_call: TRBJ1-3; v_call: TRBV19; d_call: -; cdr3_aa: CASSTEIGHSGNTIYF; cdr3_nt: TGTGCCAGTAGTACAGAAATCGGACACTCTGGAAACACCATATATTTT
clone_size: many; j_call: TRBJ1-2; v_call: TRBV5-1; d_call: TRBD1; cdr3_aa: CASSLEGTGGGYTF; cdr3_nt: TGCGCCAGCAGCTTGGAAGGGACAGGGGGCGGCTACACCTTC
clone_size: -; j_call: TRBJ1-1; v_call: TRBV7-2; d_call: -; cdr3_aa: CASSLKGGAGTEAFF; cdr3_nt: TGTGCCAGCAGCCTAAAAGGGGGGGCCGGCACTGAAGCTTTCTTT
clone_size: many; j_call: TRBJ2-7; v_call: TRBV20-1; d_call: TRBD2; cdr3_aa: CSAREVAGAREQYF; cdr3_nt: TGCAGTGCTAGAGAAGTAGCGGGAGCGAGGGAGCAGTACTTC
clone_size: -; j_call: TRBJ1-4; v_call: TRBV28; d_call: -; cdr3_aa: CASQPYATNEKLFF; cdr3_nt: TGTGCCAGCCAACCATATGCAACTAATGAAAAACTGTTTTTT
clone_size: -; j_call: TRBJ2-3; v_call: TRBV2; d_call: -; cdr3_aa: CASSDSGPSTDTQYF; cdr3_nt: TGTGCCAGCAGTGACTCAGGACCTAGCACAGATACGCAGTATTTT
clone_size: many; j_call: TRBJ2-7; v_call: TRBV6-1; d_call: -; cdr3_aa: CASTALDRSEQYF; cdr3_nt: TGTGCCAGCACCGCCTTGGACAGATCCGAGCAGTACTTC
clone_size: many; j_call: TRBJ2-1; v_call: TRBV11-2; d_call: -; cdr3_aa: CASTEGGNNEQFF; cdr3_nt: TGTGCCAGCACCGAAGGGGGAAACAATGAGCAGTTCTTC
clone_size: many; j_call: TRBJ2-7; v_call: TRBV4-1; d_call: TRBD2; cdr3_aa: CASSQGGGGAYEQYF; cdr3_nt: TGCGCCAGCAGCCAAGGGGGGGGGGGGGCCTACGAGCAGTACTTC
clone_size: -; j_call: TRBJ2-7; v_call: TRBV18; d_call: TRBD1; cdr3_aa: CASSPGQSSYEQYF; cdr3_nt: TGTGCCAGCTCACCGGGACAGAGCTCCTACGAGCAGTACTTC
clone_size: many; j_call: TRBJ2-2; v_call: TRBV7-8; d_call: -; cdr3_aa: CASSLVLSPPEGNTGELFF; cdr3_nt: TGTGCCAGCAGCTTAGTACTAAGTCCCCCCGAGGGTAACACCGGGGAGCTGTTTTTT
clone_size: once; j_call: TRBJ2-7; v_call: TRBV2; d_call: TRBD2; cdr3_aa: CASSTGTSGYEQYF; cdr3_nt: TGTGCCAGCAGTACCGGGACTAGCGGGTACGAGCAGTACTTC
clone_size: many; j_call: TRBJ1-2; v_call: TRBV20-1; d_call: -; cdr3_aa: CSASTGDYGYTF; cdr3_nt: TGCAGTGCTAGCACCGGAGACTATGGCTACACCTTC
clone_size: many; j_call: TRBJ1-4; v_call: TRBV3-1; d_call: -; cdr3_aa: CASSQGLPGEKLFF; cdr3_nt: TGTGCCAGCAGCCAGGGACTTCCCGGAGAAAAACTGTTTTTT
clone_size: many; j_call: TRBJ2-7; v_call: TRBV20-1; d_call: -; cdr3_aa: CSAKGGEAGVFYEQYF; cdr3_nt: TGCAGTGCCAAAGGGGGCGAAGCGGGAGTTTTCTACGAGCAGTACTTC
clone_size: many; j_call: TRBJ2-1; v_call: TRBV19; d_call: -; cdr3_aa: CASSIGGLGNEQFF; cdr3_nt: TGTGCCAGTAGTATTGGAGGGTTAGGCAATGAGCAGTTCTTC
clone_size: many; j_call: TRBJ2-1; v_call: TRBV11-2; d_call: -; cdr3_aa: CASSRTNSYNEQFF; cdr3_nt: TGTGCCAGCAGCCGGACGAACTCCTACAATGAGCAGTTCTTC
clone_size: many; j_call: TRBJ2-2; v_call: TRBV9; d_call: -; cdr3_aa: CASSPRDPTTGELFF; cdr3_nt: TGTGCCAGCAGCCCTCGGGACCCTACCACCGGGGAGCTGTTTTTT
clone_size: many; j_call: TRBJ1-5; v_call: TRBV24-1; d_call: -; cdr3_aa: CATGTGNQPQHF; cdr3_nt: TGTGCCACCGGTACAGGGAATCAGCCCCAGCATTTT
clone_size: many; j_call: TRBJ1-2; v_call: TRBV6-5; d_call: TRBD1; cdr3_aa: CASSRQGRSYGYTF; cdr3_nt: TGTGCCAGCAGTAGACAGGGACGAAGCTATGGCTACACCTTC
clone_size: many; j_call: TRBJ2-3; v_call: TRBV6-1; d_call: -; cdr3_aa: CASSPGLLTDTQYF; cdr3_nt: TGTGCCAGCAGCCCGGGACTCCTCACAGATACGCAGTATTTT
clone_size: -; j_call: TRBJ1-6; v_call: TRBV7-3; d_call: -; cdr3_aa: CASSSTGQNSPLHF; cdr3_nt: TGTGCCAGCAGCTCAACAGGGCAAAATTCACCCCTCCACTTT
clone_size: many; j_call: TRBJ2-7; v_call: TRBV20-1; d_call: -; cdr3_aa: CSARDVEWGLAYEQYF; cdr3_nt: TGCAGTGCTAGAGATGTGGAATGGGGGCTAGCCTACGAGCAGTACTTC
clone_size: many; j_call: TRBJ2-7; v_call: TRBV5-1; d_call: -; cdr3_aa: CASSLEGRAEQYF; cdr3_nt: TGCGCCAGCAGCTTGGAAGGCAGGGCCGAGCAGTACTTC